This T cell receptor beta chain is drawn from a study of blood T cell repertoires in COVID-19. Overall study context: Acute and convalescent COVID-19 specimens originated in the United States, Italy and Spain. PBMCs, B-cell-depleted T cells, or T cells were the source of the cDNA or gDNA that made up the material.

In the study's own analysis: Estimates of nucleated cell counts were drawn from the amplification of reference gene primers. Produced via immunoSEQ multiplex PCR; TCRdb's table is partial and in-frame only. V and J calls and clone size are copied from that table; D and trimming were computed from the DNA. The repertoire includes around 250,000 clones, more than 75% of them detected once, and approximately 13% sits in the top ten. What was sequenced was peripheral blood. The clonotype comes from a man older than 75 with acute or convalescent COVID-19.

CDR3 sequence: CASSQGLAASAEQYF. Written as DNA, the CDR3 is TGTGCCAGCAGTCAGGGACTAGCGGCATCCGCCGAGCAGTACTTC. V and J are TRBV6-5 and TRBJ2-7; 11 positions agree with TRBD2. J was trimmed by 6 bases and V by 5 bases; bases with no gene match: 9. Germline CDR1 is MNHEY and CDR2 is SVGAGI. There are 15 residues in the CDR3.